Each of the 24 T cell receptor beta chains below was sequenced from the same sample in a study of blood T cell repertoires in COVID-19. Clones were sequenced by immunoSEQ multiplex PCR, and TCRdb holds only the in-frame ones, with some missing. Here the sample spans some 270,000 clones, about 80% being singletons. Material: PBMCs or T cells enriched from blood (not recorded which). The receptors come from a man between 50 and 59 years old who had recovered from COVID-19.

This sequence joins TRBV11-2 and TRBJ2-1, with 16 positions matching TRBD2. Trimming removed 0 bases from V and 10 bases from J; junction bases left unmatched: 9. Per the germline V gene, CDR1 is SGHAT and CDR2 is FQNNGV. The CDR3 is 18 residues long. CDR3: CASSLDRGLAGGRREQFF. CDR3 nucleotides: TGTGCCAGCAGCTTAGATAGGGGACTAGCGGGGGGGCGGAGAGAGCAGTTCTTC.

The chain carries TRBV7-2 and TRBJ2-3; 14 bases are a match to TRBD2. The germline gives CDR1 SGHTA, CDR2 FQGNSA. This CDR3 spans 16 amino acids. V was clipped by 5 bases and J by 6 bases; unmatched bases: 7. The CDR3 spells CASSTTSGGAGDTQYF. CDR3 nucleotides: TGTGCCAGCAGCACGACTAGCGGGGGGGCCGGGGATACGCAGTATTTT.

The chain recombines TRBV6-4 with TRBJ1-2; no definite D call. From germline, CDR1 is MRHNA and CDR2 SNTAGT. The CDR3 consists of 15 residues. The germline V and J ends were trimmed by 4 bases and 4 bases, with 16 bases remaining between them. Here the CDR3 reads CASSASGVPGYGYTF. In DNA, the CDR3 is TGTGCCAGCAGTGCTTCGGGAGTCCCTGGCTATGGCTACACCTTC.

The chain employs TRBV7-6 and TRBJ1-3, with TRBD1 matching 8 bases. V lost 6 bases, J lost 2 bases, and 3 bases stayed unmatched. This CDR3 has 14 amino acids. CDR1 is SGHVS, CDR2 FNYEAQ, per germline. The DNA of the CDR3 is TGTGCCAGCAGTTCAGGGGGCCCTGGAAACACCATATATTTT. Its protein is CASSSGGPGNTIYF.

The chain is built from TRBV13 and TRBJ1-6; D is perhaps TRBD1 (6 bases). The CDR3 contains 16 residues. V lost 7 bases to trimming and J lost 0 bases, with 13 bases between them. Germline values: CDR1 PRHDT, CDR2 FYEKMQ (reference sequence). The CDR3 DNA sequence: TGTGCCAGCAACCTACAGGGTAGCTCCTATAATTCACCCCTCCACTTT. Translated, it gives CASNLQGSSYNSPLHF.

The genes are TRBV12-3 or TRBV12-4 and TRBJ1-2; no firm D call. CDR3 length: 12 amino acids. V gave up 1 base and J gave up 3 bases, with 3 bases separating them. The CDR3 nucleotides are TGTGCCAGCAGTTTAGGGCACTATGGCTACACCTTC. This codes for CASSLGHYGYTF.

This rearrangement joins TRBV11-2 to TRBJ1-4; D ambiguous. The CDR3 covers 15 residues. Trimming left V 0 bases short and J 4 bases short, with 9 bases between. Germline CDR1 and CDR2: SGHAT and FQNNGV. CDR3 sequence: CASSLEYSRNEKLFF. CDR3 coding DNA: TGTGCCAGCAGCTTAGAGTACAGCCGTAATGAAAAACTGTTTTTT.

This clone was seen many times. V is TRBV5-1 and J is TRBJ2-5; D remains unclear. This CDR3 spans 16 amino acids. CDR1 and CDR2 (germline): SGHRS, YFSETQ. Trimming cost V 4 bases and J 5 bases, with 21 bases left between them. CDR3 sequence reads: CASSPNPTGASETQYF. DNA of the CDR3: TGCGCCAGCAGCCCAAACCCCACTGGAGCTTCGGAGACCCAGTACTTC.

The CDR3 DNA reads TGCAGTGCCAGTAGACAGTTAGCTATTGAAAAACTGTTTTTT. Residues: CSASRQLAIEKLFF. The rearrangement uses TRBV20-1 and TRBJ1-4, with a possible D match to TRBD1 (5 bases). Trimming pared 6 bases from V and 7 bases from J, leaving 18 bases between. This CDR3 spans 14 amino acids. Germline values: CDR1 DFQATT, CDR2 SNEGSKA (reference sequence).

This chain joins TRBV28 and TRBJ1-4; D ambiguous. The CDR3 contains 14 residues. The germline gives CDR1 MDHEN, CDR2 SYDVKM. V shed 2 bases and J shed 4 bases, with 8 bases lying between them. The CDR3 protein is CASSLRSFNEKLFF. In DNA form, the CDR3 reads TGTGCCAGCAGTTTAAGGAGCTTTAATGAAAAACTGTTTTTT.

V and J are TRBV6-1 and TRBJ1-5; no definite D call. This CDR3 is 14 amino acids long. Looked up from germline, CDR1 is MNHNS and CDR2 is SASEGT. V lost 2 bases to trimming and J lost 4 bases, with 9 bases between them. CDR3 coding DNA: TGTGCCAGCAGTGAACAGGATGGGAATCAGCCCCAGCATTTT. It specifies CASSEQDGNQPQHF.

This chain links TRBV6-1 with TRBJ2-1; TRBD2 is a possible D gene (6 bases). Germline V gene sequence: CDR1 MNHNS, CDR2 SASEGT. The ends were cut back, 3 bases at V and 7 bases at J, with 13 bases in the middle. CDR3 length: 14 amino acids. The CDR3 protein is CASSEGLLFNEQFF. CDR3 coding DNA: TGTGCCAGCAGTGAGGGACTCCTCTTTAATGAGCAGTTCTTC.

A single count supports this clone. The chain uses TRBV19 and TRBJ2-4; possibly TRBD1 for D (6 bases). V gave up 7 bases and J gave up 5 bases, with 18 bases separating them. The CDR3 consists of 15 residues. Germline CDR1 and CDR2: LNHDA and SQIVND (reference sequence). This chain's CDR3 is CASTITGQKQNIQYF. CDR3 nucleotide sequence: TGTGCCAGTACCATAACCGGACAGAAACAAAACATTCAGTACTTC.

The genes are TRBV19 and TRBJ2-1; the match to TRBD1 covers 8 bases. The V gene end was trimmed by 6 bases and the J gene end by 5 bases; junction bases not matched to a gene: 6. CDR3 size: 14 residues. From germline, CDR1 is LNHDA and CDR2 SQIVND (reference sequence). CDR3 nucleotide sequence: TGTGCCAGTAGGGGACAGGCGGTCGACAATGAGCAGTTCTTC. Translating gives CASRGQAVDNEQFF.

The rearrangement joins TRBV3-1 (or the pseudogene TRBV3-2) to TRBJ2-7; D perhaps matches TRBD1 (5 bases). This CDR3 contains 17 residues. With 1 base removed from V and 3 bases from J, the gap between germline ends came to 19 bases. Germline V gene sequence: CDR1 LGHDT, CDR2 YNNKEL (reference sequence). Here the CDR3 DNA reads TGTGCCAGCAGCCAAGCCCTGAGCCCTCTGGGGCGCTACGAGCAGTACTTC. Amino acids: CASSQALSPLGRYEQYF.

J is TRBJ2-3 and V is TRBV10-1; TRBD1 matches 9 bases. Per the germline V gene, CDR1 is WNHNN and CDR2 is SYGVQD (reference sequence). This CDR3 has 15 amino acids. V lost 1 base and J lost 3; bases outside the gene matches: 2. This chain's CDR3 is CASSEWTGETDTQYF. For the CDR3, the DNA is TGCGCCAGCAGTGAGTGGACAGGGGAGACAGATACGCAGTATTTT.

CDR3 protein: CASGGKGAGYNSPLHF. CDR3 DNA: TGTGCCAGCGGGGGGAAGGGAGCGGGCTATAATTCACCCCTCCACTTT. This chain uses TRBV19 with TRBJ1-6, with D tentatively TRBD1 (5 bases). V was cut by 9 bases and J by 3 bases, with 18 bases left in between. Germline loops: CDR1 LNHDA, CDR2 SQIVND (reference sequence). The CDR3 extends over 16 amino acids.

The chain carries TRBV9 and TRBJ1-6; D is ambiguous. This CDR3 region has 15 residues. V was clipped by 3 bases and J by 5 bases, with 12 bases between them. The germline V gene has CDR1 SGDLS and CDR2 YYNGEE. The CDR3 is CASSAVGFHNSPLHF. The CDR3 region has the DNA TGTGCCAGCAGCGCGGTCGGGTTCCATAATTCACCCCTCCACTTT.

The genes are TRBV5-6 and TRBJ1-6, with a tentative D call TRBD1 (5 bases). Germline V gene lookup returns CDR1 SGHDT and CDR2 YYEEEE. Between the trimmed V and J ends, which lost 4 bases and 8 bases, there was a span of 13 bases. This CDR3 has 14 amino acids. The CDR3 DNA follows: TGTGCCAGCAGCGAAGGGGTATCGGATTCACCCCTCCACTTT. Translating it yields CASSEGVSDSPLHF.

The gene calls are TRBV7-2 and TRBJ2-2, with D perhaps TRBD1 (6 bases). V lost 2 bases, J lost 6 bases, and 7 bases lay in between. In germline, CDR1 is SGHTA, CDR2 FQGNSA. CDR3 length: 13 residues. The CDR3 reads CASSLQGSGELFF. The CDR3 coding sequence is TGTGCCAGCAGCTTACAGGGGTCCGGGGAGCTGTTTTTT.

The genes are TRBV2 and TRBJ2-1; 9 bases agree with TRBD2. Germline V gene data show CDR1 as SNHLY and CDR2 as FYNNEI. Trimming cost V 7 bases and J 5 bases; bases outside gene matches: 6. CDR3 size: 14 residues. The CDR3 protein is CASTSGGRHNEQFF. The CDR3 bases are TGTGCCAGCACGAGCGGGGGGAGGCACAATGAGCAGTTCTTC.

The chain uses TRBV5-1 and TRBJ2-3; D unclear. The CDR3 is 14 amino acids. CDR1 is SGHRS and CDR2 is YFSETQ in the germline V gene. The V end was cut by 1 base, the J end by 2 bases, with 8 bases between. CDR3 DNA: TGCGCCAGCAGCTTGTTAACAGCCACAGATACGCAGTATTTT. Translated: CASSLLTATDTQYF.

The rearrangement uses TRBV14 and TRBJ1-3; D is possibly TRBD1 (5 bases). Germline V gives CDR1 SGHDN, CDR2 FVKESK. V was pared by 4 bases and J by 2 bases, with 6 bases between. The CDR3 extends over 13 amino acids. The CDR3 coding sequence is TGTGCCAGCAGCCGACAGCCTGGAAACACCATATATTTT. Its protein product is CASSRQPGNTIYF.

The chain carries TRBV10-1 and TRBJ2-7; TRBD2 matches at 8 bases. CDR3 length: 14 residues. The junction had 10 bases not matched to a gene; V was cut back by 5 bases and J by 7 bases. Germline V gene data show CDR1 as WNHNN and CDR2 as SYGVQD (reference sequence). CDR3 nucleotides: TGCGCCAGCAGTAATGGGCTAGCGGGCAGGGAGCAGTACTTC. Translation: CASSNGLAGREQYF.